The 20 T cell receptor beta chains in this list originate from one sample, sequenced in a study of blood T cells in healthy people across ages. A second PCR, run for about 7 to 12 cycles, used a sample-barcoded 5' primer plus a J-beta primer mix. TCRdb reprocessed the 5' RACE reads with MiXCR, giving one entry per CDR3 protein. The sample lists 800,000 to 950,000 distinct CDR3 sequences, approximately 32% occurring once. This sample also appeared in a second study, on T cells of mothers and their children.

Sequencing used blood. These TCRs come from a middle-aged woman in good health.

V gene TRBV7-3 combines with J gene TRBJ2-7; TRBD1 matches at 10 bases. Matching the DNA end better, TRBJ2-5 makes the J call doubtful. Germline V CDR1 and CDR2: SGHTA, FQGTGA. CDR3 length equals 16 residues. CDR3 in amino acids: CASSFGQGDSQETQYF. As DNA, the CDR3 is TGTGCCAGCAGCTTTGGACAGGGGGATTCCCAAGAGACCCAGTACTTC.

For this clonotype: A junction end diverges from the germline sequence, so it may reflect a read error. The V call is TRBV4-1, the J call TRBJ2-7, with TRBD1 identical over 8 bases. CDR3 length equals 15 residues. From germline, CDR1 is MGHRA and CDR2 YSYEKL. The CDR3 is CASSHSSGGRYGQYF. Written as DNA, the CDR3 is TGCGCCAGCAGCCACAGCTCAGGGGGCCGCTACGGGCAGTACTTC.

The chain has TRBV9 and TRBJ2-2, with 7 bases fitting TRBD1. The V gene's germline CDR1 is SGDLS and CDR2 YYNGEE. After removal of 4 bases from V and 5 bases from J, the junction contained 11 bases not matched to a gene. The CDR3 is 16 amino acids. The CDR3 region is CASSPLTGVDTGELFF. The CDR3 nucleotides read TGTGCCAGCAGCCCGCTCACAGGGGTTGATACCGGGGAGCTGTTTTTT.

The CDR3 DNA reads TGTGCCAGCAGTCTGACTAGCGGGAATGAGCAGTACTTC. This codes for CASSLTSGNEQYF. This chain uses TRBV28 with TRBJ2-5; 11 nucleotides line up with TRBD2. Trimming at V came to 5 bases and at J to 11 bases, leaving 7 bases not matched to a gene. This CDR3 spans 13 amino acids. Germline V lookup: CDR1 MDHEN, CDR2 SYDVKM.

With respect to this clonotype: A junction boundary mismatches the germline segment, possibly from a read error. The rearrangement joins TRBV5-1 to TRBJ1-1, with 8 bases matching TRBD1. CDR1 is SGHRS, CDR2 YFSETQ, per germline. This CDR3 has 16 amino acids. The CDR3 sequence: CAGSLGTGSSDTEAFF. The CDR3 nucleotides are TGCGCCGGCAGCTTGGGGACAGGATCCTCAGACACTGAAGCTTTCTTT. Filled out from reference TRBV5-1 and TRBJ1-1, the complete variable domain reads KAGVTQTPRYLIKTRGQQVTLSCSPISGHRSVSWYQQTPGQGLQFLFEYFSETQRNKGNFPGRFSGRQFSNSRSEMNVSTLELGDSALYLCAGSLGTGSSDTEAFFGQGTRLTVV.

Concerning this clonotype itself: The junction and the germline gene differ at one end; a read error may be behind it. The rearrangement uses TRBV5-1 and TRBJ2-3; D remains unclear. Per germline, CDR1 SGHRS and CDR2 YFSETQ. CDR3 length: 15 residues. The DNA of the CDR3 is TGCGCCAGCGGCTTGGATGTCCCGAGCACAGATACGCAGTATTTT. Protein product: CASGLDVPSTDTQYF. Looking up the rest from reference TRBV5-1 and TRBJ2-3 gives the full variable domain: KAGVTQTPRYLIKTRGQQVTLSCSPISGHRSVSWYQQTPGQGLQFLFEYFSETQRNKGNFPGRFSGRQFSNSRSEMNVSTLELGDSALYLCASGLDVPSTDTQYFGPGTRLTVL.

The sample holds a few counts of this clonotype. This chain's CDR3 is CASSLLSSGTDTQYF. CDR3 sequence (DNA): TGTGCCAGCAGTTTATTATCGAGCGGGACAGATACGCAGTATTTT. The rearrangement uses TRBV28 and TRBJ2-3; tentative D call: TRBD2 (6 bases). With 1 base removed from V and 3 bases from J, the gap between germline ends came to 11 bases. The CDR3 loop spans 15 amino acids. Per the germline V gene, CDR1 is MDHEN and CDR2 is SYDVKM.

This clonotype has at least ten counts. The CDR3 nucleotides are TGTGCCAGCAGCTTAGAATGGCGGGGGGGCGGCAATGAGCAGTTCTTC. Translation: CASSLEWRGGGNEQFF. The chain recombines TRBV7-2 with TRBJ2-1, with 9 bases fitting TRBD2. In germline, CDR1 is SGHTA, CDR2 FQGNSA. The junction had 7 bases not matched to a gene; V was cut back by 1 base and J by 6 bases. The CDR3 has 16 amino acids.

This clonotype was seen at least ten times. This sequence joins TRBV28 and TRBJ2-7; D possibly matches TRBD1 or TRBD2 (5 bases each). V was shortened by 9 bases and J by 6 bases, with 24 bases between the two germline ends. The CDR3 runs 15 residues. CDR1 and CDR2 from the germline V gene are MDHEN and SYDVKM. CDR3 protein: CARSNPQGVAIEQYF. CDR3 nucleotides: TGTGCCAGATCGAACCCCCAGGGAGTAGCGATCGAGCAGTACTTC.

This clonotype was picked up a small number of times. The CDR3 protein is CASSTTGINEQFF. The CDR3 DNA sequence: TGTGCCAGTAGTACGACAGGGATCAATGAGCAGTTCTTC. V and J are TRBV19 and TRBJ2-1, with 7 bases fitting TRBD1. The CDR3 runs to 13 residues. J lost 6 bases, V lost 4 bases, and 3 bases had no gene match. Germline CDR1 LNHDA, CDR2 SQIVND (reference sequence).

The CDR3 coding sequence is TGCAGCGTTGGCGCGCCGGACGGAGAGCAGTACTTC. It specifies CSVGAPDGEQYF. The chain combines TRBV29-1 with TRBJ2-7; D gene ambiguous. The CDR3 spans 12 residues. Germline CDR1 and CDR2: SQVTM and ANQGSEA. V was trimmed by 4 bases and J by 7 bases, leaving 14 bases between them.

The gene calls are TRBV4-1 and TRBJ2-2, with a possible D match to TRBD2 (6 bases). V was shortened by 3 bases and J by 5 bases, with 13 bases between the two germline ends. The CDR3 has 15 amino acids. CDR1 is MGHRA and CDR2 is YSYEKL in the germline V gene. The CDR3 here is CASSQRDFETGELFF. CDR3 DNA: TGCGCCAGCAGCCAGAGGGACTTTGAGACCGGGGAGCTGTTTTTT.

This chain connects TRBV6-5 to TRBJ1-2; maybe TRBD1 (5 bases). Deletions cut 2 bases from V and 6 bases from J, with 16 bases between. This CDR3 contains 15 residues. The germline V gene has CDR1 MNHEY and CDR2 SVGAGI. The CDR3 DNA is TGTGCCAGCAGTTACGCCGGGACGCGGCGGGATGGCTACACCTTC. Encoded protein: CASSYAGTRRDGYTF.

This clonotype was seen a single time. The CDR3 nucleotides are TGTGCCAGCAGACTTTCCGGGACTAGCGTCCACCAAGAGACCCAGTACTTC. Amino acids: CASRLSGTSVHQETQYF. This chain links TRBV6-1 with TRBJ2-5; 10 bases map to TRBD2. With 6 bases clipped from V and 0 bases from J, the junction kept 10 bases outside the gene matches. There are 17 residues in the CDR3. Germline V gene sequence: CDR1 MNHNS, CDR2 SASEGT.

This chain joins TRBV6-1 and TRBJ1-1; 9 nucleotides agree with TRBD1. The CDR3 is 14 residues long. Losses at the gene ends were 6 bases for V and 6 bases for J; bases not matched to a gene: 8. In germline, CDR1 is MNHNS, CDR2 SASEGT. CDR3 in DNA: TGTGCCAGCAGACGGACAGGGGAAGTCCCTGAAGCTTTCTTT. Protein sequence: CASRRTGEVPEAFF.

The chain uses TRBV11-2 and TRBJ2-7, with 9 bases that match TRBD1. There are 14 residues in the CDR3. Germline CDR1 reads SGHAT; CDR2 reads FQNNGV. The V and J ends lost 1 base and 5 bases, in that order; junction bases with no gene match: 3. CDR3 in amino acids: CASSLGDRVHEQYF. CDR3 DNA sequence: TGTGCCAGCAGCTTAGGGGACAGGGTACACGAGCAGTACTTC.

About this clonotype itself: One end of the junction is discordant with germline, which a read error may explain. The chain carries TRBV9 and TRBJ2-5; the D gene could be TRBD1 or TRBD2 (5 bases each). The CDR3 consists of 15 residues. Germline V CDR1 and CDR2: SGDLS, YYNGEE. Here the CDR3 DNA reads TGTGCCAGCAGCGGGGGGTCGGGGTATCAAGGGACCCAGTACTTC. Protein: CASSGGSGYQGTQYF.

In this sample, this clonotype turned up a few times. V usage is TRBV7-6 and J usage is TRBJ2-3, with D maybe TRBD2 (7 bases). The CDR3 consists of 16 residues. V was cut by 5 bases and J by 2 bases, with 17 bases left in between. The germline V gene has CDR1 SGHVS and CDR2 FNYEAQ. CDR3 in DNA: TGTGCCAGCAGCCAGGTGGGGGGGCCCCCCACAGATACGCAGTATTTT. Protein product: CASSQVGGPPTDTQYF.

This clonotype has just a few counts. This chain connects TRBV28 to TRBJ1-2; the D is unclear. Trimming pared 1 base from V and 4 bases from J, leaving 4 bases between. The germline CDR1 and CDR2 sequences are MDHEN and SYDVKM. CDR3 length: 12 amino acids. CDR3 residues: CASSLSVYGYTF. The CDR3 nucleotides are TGTGCCAGCAGTTTATCGGTCTATGGCTACACCTTC.

The V gene is TRBV27, the J gene TRBJ1-2, with 8 bases fitting TRBD1. The ends lost 8 bases at V and 2 bases at J; junction bases unmatched: 19. Germline CDR1 MNHEY, CDR2 SMNVEV (reference sequence). This CDR3 is built from 18 residues. This CDR3 is CASVRTGTNQMGNYGYTF. The CDR3 nucleotides read TGTGCCAGCGTTCGGACAGGGACAAATCAAATGGGAAACTATGGCTACACCTTC.